The T cell receptor beta chain described here comes from a study of regulatory T cells in long-lasting Graves disease. Overall study: Antithyroid drug use was under 3 months in newly diagnosed Graves' patients.

Time point denoted: newly diagnosed GD, antithyroid drugs for less than 3 months. PBMCs provided the RNA from which the TCR library was made. The CDR3 spans 19 residues. J was trimmed by 4 bases and V by 5 bases; bases with no gene match: 18. Germline V gene sequence: CDR1 MNHEY, CDR2 SMNVEV (reference sequence). Sequencing libraries for TCR beta were prepared with iRepertoire HTBI primers and Arm-PCR of CDR3 regions. In TCRdb, the multiplex PCR reads were re-called with MiXCR into one record per CDR3 protein. The repertoire holds 300,000 to 400,000 distinct CDR3 sequences, with approximately 20% as singletons.

V is TRBV27 and J is TRBJ2-7, with 12 bases lining up with TRBD2. Source: peripheral blood mononuclear cells (PBMCs), taken at new diagnosis, from a patient treated with antithyroid drugs. The TCR originated in a female donor with Graves disease. The CDR3 is CASSHSGTSGYPMGYEQYF. DNA for the CDR3: TGTGCCAGCAGTCACTCCGGGACTAGCGGGTACCCTATGGGGTACGAGCAGTACTTC.